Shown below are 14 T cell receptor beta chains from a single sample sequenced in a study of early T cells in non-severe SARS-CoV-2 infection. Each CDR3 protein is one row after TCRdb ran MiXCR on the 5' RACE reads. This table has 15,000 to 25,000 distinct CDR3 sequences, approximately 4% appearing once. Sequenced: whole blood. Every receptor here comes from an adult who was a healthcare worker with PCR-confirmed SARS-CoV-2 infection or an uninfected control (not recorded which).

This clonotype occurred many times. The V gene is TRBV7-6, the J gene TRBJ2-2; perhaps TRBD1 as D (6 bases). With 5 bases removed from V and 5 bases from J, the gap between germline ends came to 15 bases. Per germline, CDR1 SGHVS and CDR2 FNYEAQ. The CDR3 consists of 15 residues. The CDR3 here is CASSEQLTGTGELFF. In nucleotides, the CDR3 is TGTGCCAGCAGCGAACAATTAACAGGGACCGGGGAGCTGTTTTTT.

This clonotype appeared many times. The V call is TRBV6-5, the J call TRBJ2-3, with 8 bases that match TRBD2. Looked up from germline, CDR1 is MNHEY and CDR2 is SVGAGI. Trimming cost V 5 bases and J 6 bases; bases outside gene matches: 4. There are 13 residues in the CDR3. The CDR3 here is CASSRIAGDTQYF. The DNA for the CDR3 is TGTGCCAGCAGTCGGATAGCGGGGGATACGCAGTATTTT.

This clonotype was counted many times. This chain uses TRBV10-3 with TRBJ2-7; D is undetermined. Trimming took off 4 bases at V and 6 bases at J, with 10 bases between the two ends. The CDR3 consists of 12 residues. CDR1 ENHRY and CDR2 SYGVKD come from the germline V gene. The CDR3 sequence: CAISGPMSEQYF. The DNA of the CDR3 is TGTGCCATCAGTGGGCCGATGTCCGAGCAGTACTTC.

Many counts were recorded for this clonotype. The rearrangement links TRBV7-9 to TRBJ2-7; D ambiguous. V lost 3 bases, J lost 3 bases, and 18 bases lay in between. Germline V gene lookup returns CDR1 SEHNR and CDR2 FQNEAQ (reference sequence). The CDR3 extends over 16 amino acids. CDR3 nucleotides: TGTGCCAGCAGCTTTCTGGGCGTAGACCCCCTCTACGAGCAGTACTTC. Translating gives CASSFLGVDPLYEQYF.

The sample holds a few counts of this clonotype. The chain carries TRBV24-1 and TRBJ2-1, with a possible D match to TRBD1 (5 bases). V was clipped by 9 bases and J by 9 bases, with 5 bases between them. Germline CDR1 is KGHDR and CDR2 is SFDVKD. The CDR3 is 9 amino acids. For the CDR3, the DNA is TGTGCCACCGACAGTGAGCAGTTCTTC. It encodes CATDSEQFF.

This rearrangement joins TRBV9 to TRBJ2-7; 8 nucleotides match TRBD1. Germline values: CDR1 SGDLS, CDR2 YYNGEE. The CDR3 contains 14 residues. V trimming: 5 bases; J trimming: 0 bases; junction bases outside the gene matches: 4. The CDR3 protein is CASSGTGLSYEQYF. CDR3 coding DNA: TGTGCCAGCAGTGGGACAGGCCTCTCCTACGAGCAGTACTTC. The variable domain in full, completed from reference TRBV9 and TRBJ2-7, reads DSGVTQTPKHLITATGQRVTLRCSPRSGDLSVYWYQQSLDQGLQFLIQYYNGEERAKGNILERFSAQQFPDLHSELNLSSLELGDSALYFCASSGTGLSYEQYFGPGTRLTVT.

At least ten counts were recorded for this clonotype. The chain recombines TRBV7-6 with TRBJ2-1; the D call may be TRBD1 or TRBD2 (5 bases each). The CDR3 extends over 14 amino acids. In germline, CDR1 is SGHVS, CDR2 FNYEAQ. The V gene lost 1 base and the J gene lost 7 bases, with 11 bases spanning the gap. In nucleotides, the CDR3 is TGTGCCAGCAGCTTAGGAGCCGGGGCAAATGAGCAGTTCTTC. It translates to CASSLGAGANEQFF.

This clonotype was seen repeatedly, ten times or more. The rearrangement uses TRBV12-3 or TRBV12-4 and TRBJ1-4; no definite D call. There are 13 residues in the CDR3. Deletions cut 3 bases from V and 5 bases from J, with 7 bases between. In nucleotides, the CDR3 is TGTGCCAGCAGTTTCGGAATCAATGAAAAACTGTTTTTT. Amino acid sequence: CASSFGINEKLFF.

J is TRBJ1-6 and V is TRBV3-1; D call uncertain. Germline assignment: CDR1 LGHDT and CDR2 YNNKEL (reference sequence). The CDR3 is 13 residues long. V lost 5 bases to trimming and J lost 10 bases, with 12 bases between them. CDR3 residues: CASSSKGASPLHF. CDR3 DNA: TGTGCCAGCAGCTCCAAGGGTGCCTCACCCCTCCACTTT.

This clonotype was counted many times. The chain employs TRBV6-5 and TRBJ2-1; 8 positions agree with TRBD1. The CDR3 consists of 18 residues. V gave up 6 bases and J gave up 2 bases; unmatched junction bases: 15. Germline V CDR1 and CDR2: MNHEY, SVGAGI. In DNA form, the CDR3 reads TGTGCCAGCAGCCCCGCCGGCGGACAGGGACGAACCTACAATGAGCAGTTCTTC. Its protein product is CASSPAGGQGRTYNEQFF.

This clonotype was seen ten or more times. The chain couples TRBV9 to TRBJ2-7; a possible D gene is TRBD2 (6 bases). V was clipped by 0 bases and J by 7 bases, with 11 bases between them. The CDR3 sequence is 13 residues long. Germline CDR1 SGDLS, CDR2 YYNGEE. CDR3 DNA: TGTGCCAGCAGCGTAGGAGTTGGGAGGGAGCAGTACTTC. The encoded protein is CASSVGVGREQYF. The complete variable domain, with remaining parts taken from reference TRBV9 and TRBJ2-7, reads DSGVTQTPKHLITATGQRVTLRCSPRSGDLSVYWYQQSLDQGLQFLIQYYNGEERAKGNILERFSAQQFPDLHSELNLSSLELGDSALYFCASSVGVGREQYFGPGTRLTVT.

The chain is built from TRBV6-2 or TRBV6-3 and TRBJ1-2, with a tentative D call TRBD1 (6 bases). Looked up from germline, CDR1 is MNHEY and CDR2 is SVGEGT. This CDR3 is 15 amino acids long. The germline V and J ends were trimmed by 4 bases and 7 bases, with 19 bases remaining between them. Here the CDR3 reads CASSSTTGGFRGYTF. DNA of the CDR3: TGTGCCAGCAGTTCTACGACAGGTGGATTTCGTGGCTACACCTTC.

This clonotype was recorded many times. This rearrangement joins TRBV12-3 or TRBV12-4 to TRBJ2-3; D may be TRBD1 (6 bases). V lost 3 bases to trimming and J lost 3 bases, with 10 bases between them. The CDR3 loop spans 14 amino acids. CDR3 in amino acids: CASSFTQGTDTQYF. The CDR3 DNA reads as TGTGCCAGCAGTTTTACGCAGGGGACAGATACGCAGTATTTT.

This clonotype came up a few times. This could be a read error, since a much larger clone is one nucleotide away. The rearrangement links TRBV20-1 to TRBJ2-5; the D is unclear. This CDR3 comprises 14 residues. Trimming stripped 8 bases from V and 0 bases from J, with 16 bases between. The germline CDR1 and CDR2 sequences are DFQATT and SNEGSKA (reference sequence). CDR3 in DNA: TGCAGTACCTTGGGCGAGAGGTACCAAGAGACCCAGTACTTC. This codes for CSTLGERYQETQYF.